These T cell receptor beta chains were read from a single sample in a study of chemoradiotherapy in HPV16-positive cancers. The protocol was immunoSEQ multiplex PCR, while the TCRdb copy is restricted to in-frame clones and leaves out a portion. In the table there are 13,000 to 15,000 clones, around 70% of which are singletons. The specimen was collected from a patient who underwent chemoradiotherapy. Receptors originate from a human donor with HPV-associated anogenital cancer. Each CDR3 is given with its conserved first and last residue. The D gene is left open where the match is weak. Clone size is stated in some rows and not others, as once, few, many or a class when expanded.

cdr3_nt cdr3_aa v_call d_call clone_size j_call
TGTGCCAGTAGCACAATCAGCTCTGGGGCCAACGTCCTGACTTTC CASSTISSGANVLTF TRBV19 - once TRBJ2-6
TGTGCCACCAGCAGACCTGCCGACTCCTACGAGCAGTACTTC CATSRPADSYEQYF TRBV15 - few TRBJ2-7
TGTGCCATCAGTGGGGCCTTGAGGGGGGACGGCTACACCTTC CAISGALRGDGYTF TRBV10-3 - few TRBJ1-2
TGTGCCAGCAGCTTAGTCCTAGCAGGGCCAGAGACCCAGTACTTC CASSLVLAGPETQYF TRBV11-2 - - TRBJ2-5
TGTGCCAGCGGGTTCTCCTACGAGCAGTACTTC CASGFSYEQYF TRBV6-1 - - TRBJ2-7
TGTGCCAGCAGCTTAGGAGAGGGTGGTCGGCCCCAGCATTTT CASSLGEGGRPQHF TRBV5-5 - - TRBJ1-5
TGTGCCTTTCGACTTAGGACCCGGGATGGCTACACCTTC CAFRLRTRDGYTF TRBV30 - - TRBJ1-2
TGTGCCATCAGTGAAGGGCTCTACAATGAGCAGTTCTTC CAISEGLYNEQFF TRBV10-3 - - TRBJ2-1
TGTGCCAGCAGCCCGGGACAGGGAGGAAACACCATATATTTT CASSPGQGGNTIYF TRBV6-1 TRBD1 - TRBJ1-3
TGTGCCAGCAGCGTAGAGAGGGGGAGGGACAGGGAAAACACCTTC CASSVERGRDRENTF TRBV9 TRBD1 - TRBJ1-2
TGTGCCAGCAGCCGCAGCGGGGGGAGCTCCTACAATGAGCAGTTCTTC CASSRSGGSSYNEQFF TRBV7-2 TRBD2 - TRBJ2-1
TGTGCCAGTATTAGAAGCGGGGGGGTAGGAGATACGCAGTATTTT CASIRSGGVGDTQYF TRBV19 TRBD2 - TRBJ2-3
TGTGCCTGGAGTAGACAGGGTAATGTAGGCTACACCTTC CAWSRQGNVGYTF TRBV30 TRBD1 few TRBJ1-2
TGTGCCAGCAGTCCGCAAGGAATTGAGCAGTTCTTC CASSPQGIEQFF TRBV6-5 - - TRBJ2-1
TGTGCCAGTAGTAACGGCAGACTCTATGGCTACACCTTC CASSNGRLYGYTF TRBV19 - few TRBJ1-2
TGTGCCACCAGCTCGACCGAAACCGGGGAGCTGTTTTTT CATSSTETGELFF TRBV15 - - TRBJ2-2
TGTGCCAGCAGTGTCTCTCAGCCCCAGCATTTT CASSVSQPQHF TRBV2 - - TRBJ1-5
TGTGCCAGCAGTTTGCTCGGGGGAAGGGACACTGAAGCTTTCTTT CASSLLGGRDTEAFF TRBV28 - - TRBJ1-1
TGCAGCGTTGCGCCTAGCGGACCTTCAGATACGCAGTATTTT CSVAPSGPSDTQYF TRBV29-1 TRBD2 - TRBJ2-3
TGTGCCAGCAGCTCCGTGAGGGGGAAGGGTGGCTACACCTTC CASSSVRGKGGYTF TRBV11-2 - - TRBJ1-2
TGTGCCAGCAGCTCGAAACGCTCGGTGGGGGGGCGCGGGGATGGCTACACCTTC CASSSKRSVGGRGDGYTF TRBV7-9 - - TRBJ1-2
TGTGCCAGCTCAACCCGGTCCAGGGGCCCCACCGCCTACACTGAAGCTTTCTTT CASSTRSRGPTAYTEAFF TRBV18 - once TRBJ1-1
TGCGCCAGCAGCTTTGGAGGGAACACTGAAGCTTTCTTT CASSFGGNTEAFF TRBV5-1 - - TRBJ1-1
TGTGCCAGCAGCTTATCAGCAGATACGCAGTATTTT CASSLSADTQYF TRBV7-9 - medium-sized TRBJ2-3
TGTGCCAGCAGTGAGCCCCGGCGGGGGGGAAACGCCCAAGAGACCCAGTACTTC CASSEPRRGGNAQETQYF TRBV6-1 TRBD2 - TRBJ2-5
TGTGCCAGCAGCCCCCAGGCCTACGAGCAGTACTTC CASSPQAYEQYF TRBV7-2 - - TRBJ2-7